The 9 T cell receptor beta chains presented below share a single source sample, sequenced in a study of early T cells in non-severe SARS-CoV-2 infection. TCRdb itself ran the 5' RACE reads through MiXCR, one entry per CDR3 protein. The data hold some 71,000 distinct CDR3 sequences, with over 9.5% observed a single time. Specimen: whole blood, collected at baseline. The receptor source for this set is an adult who was a healthcare worker with PCR-confirmed SARS-CoV-2 infection or an uninfected control (not recorded which).

V is TRBV5-1 and J is TRBJ2-5; D is undetermined. The CDR3 spans 15 residues. The V gene's germline CDR1 is SGHRS and CDR2 YFSETQ. Trimming left V 0 bases short and J 5 bases short, with 14 bases between. The chain's CDR3 is CASSLDGYPQETQYF. DNA of the CDR3: TGCGCCAGCAGCTTGGATGGTTACCCTCAGGAGACCCAGTACTTC.

The rearrangement uses TRBV7-9 and TRBJ2-4, with D perhaps matching TRBD1 or TRBD2 (5 bases each). Germline CDR1 SEHNR, CDR2 FQNEAQ (reference sequence). Trimming took off 1 base at V and 8 bases at J, with 12 bases between the two ends. The CDR3 loop spans 14 amino acids. CDR3 loop: CASSLVRDGDIQYF. The CDR3 DNA is TGTGCCAGCAGCTTAGTGAGGGACGGGGACATTCAGTACTTC.

This clonotype came up a few times. V gene TRBV20-1 combines with J gene TRBJ2-7; tentatively, D is TRBD1 (6 bases). The V gene lost 0 bases and the J gene lost 3 bases, with 12 bases spanning the gap. Germline V gene sequence: CDR1 DFQATT, CDR2 SNEGSKA (reference sequence). There are 14 residues in the CDR3. This CDR3 is CSARDKGVVYEQYF. The CDR3 DNA reads TGCAGTGCTAGAGATAAGGGGGTCGTCTACGAGCAGTACTTC.

The chain employs TRBV5-4 and TRBJ2-7, with TRBD1 matching 9 bases. The J segment lost 0 bases and the V segment lost 3 bases, leaving 4 bases of the junction unmatched. Per the germline V gene, CDR1 is SGHNT and CDR2 is YYREEE (reference sequence). The length of the CDR3 is 15 residues. The CDR3 spells CASSSRDRVSYEQYF. CDR3 bases: TGTGCCAGCAGCTCCCGGGACAGGGTCTCCTACGAGCAGTACTTC.

This clonotype has just a few counts. The chain recombines TRBV6-2 or TRBV6-3 with TRBJ2-7; a possible D gene is TRBD2 (6 bases). Trimming stripped 2 bases from V and 1 base from J, with 15 bases between. In germline, CDR1 is MNHEY, CDR2 SVGEGT. The length of the CDR3 is 16 residues. CDR3 DNA sequence: TGTGCCAGCAGTTACCTTCTAGCGATACAATCCTACGAGCAGTACTTC. Translation gives CASSYLLAIQSYEQYF.

This clonotype was picked up many times. The chain links TRBV6-2 or TRBV6-3 to TRBJ2-5, with 7 bases lining up with TRBD2. Germline-derived CDR1 and CDR2 are MNHEY and SVGEGT. Trimming took 6 bases from V and 6 from J; bases not matched to a gene: 13. The CDR3 loop spans 15 amino acids. The CDR3 DNA reads TGTGCCAGCAGCCTACTAGCGTCAGTTCTAAAGACCCAGTACTTC. It is translated as CASSLLASVLKTQYF.

The chain uses TRBV5-1 and TRBJ2-3; TRBD2 matches at 10 bases. Germline CDR1 SGHRS, CDR2 YFSETQ. J lost 3 bases, V lost 1 base, and 2 bases had no gene match. The CDR3 contains 15 residues. The CDR3 protein is CASSLTSGVTDTQYF. DNA for the CDR3: TGCGCCAGCAGCTTGACTAGCGGGGTGACAGATACGCAGTATTTT.

This sequence joins TRBV4-1 and TRBJ2-1, with D unresolved. CDR3 length: 12 residues. Trimming left V 3 bases short and J 7 bases short, with 7 bases between. The germline gives CDR1 MGHRA, CDR2 YSYEKL. The CDR3 reads CASSQLGNEQFF. CDR3 coding DNA: TGCGCCAGCAGCCAGCTCGGAAATGAGCAGTTCTTC.

This clonotype was counted only a few times. The CDR3 coding sequence is TGCGCCAGCAGCTCCGGACAGAGCAATCAGCCCCAGCATTTT. It translates to CASSSGQSNQPQHF. The V gene is TRBV5-1, the J gene TRBJ1-5, with D possibly being TRBD1 (6 bases). Germline V gene data show CDR1 as SGHRS and CDR2 as YFSETQ. This CDR3 is 14 amino acids long. Trimming removed 3 bases from V and 1 base from J, with 8 bases in between.